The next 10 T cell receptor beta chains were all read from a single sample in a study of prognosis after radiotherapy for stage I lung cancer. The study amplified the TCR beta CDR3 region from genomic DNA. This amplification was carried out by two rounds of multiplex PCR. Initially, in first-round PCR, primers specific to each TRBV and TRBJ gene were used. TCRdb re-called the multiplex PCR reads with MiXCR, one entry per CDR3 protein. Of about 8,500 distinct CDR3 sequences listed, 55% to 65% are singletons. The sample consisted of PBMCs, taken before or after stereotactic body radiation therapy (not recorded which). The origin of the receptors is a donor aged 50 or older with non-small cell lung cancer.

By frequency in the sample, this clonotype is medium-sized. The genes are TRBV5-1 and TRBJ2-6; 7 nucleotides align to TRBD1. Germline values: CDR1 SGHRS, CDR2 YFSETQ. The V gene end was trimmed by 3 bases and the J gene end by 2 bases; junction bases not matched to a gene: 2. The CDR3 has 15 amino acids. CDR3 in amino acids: CASSYQGAGANVLTF. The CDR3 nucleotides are TGCGCCAGCAGCTATCAGGGGGCTGGGGCCAACGTCCTGACTTTC.

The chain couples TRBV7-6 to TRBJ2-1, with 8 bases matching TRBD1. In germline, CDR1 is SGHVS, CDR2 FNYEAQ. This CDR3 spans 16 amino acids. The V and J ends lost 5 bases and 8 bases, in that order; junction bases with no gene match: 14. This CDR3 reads CASSRPTGARLDEQFF. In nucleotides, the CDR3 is TGTGCCAGCAGCCGACCGACAGGGGCCCGGCTGGATGAGCAGTTCTTC.

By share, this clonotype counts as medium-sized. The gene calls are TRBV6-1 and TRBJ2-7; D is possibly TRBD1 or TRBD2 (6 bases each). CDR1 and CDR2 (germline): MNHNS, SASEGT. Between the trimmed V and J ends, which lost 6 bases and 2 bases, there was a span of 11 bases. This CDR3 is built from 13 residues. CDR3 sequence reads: CASRDRTTYEQYF. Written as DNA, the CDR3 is TGTGCCAGCAGAGACAGGACTACCTACGAGCAGTACTTC.

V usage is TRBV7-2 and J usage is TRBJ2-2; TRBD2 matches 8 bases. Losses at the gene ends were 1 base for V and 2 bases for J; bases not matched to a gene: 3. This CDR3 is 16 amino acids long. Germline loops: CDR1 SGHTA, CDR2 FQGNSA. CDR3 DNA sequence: TGTGCCAGCAGCTTAGTCAGCGGGAGCAACACCGGGGAGCTGTTTTTT. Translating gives CASSLVSGSNTGELFF.

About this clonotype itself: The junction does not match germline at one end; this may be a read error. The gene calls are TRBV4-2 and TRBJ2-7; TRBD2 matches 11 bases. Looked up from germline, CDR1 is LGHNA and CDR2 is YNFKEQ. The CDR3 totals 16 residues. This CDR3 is CDSSHASGRYTYEQYF. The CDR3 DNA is TGTGACAGCAGCCACGCTAGCGGGAGGTATACCTACGAGCAGTACTTC.

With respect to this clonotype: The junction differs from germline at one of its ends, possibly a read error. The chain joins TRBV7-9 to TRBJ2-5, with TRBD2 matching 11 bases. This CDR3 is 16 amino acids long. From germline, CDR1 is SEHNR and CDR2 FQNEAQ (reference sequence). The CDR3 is CASSLGLAGGVETKYF. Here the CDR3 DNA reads TGTGCCAGCAGCTTAGGGCTAGCGGGAGGAGTAGAGACCAAGTACTTC.

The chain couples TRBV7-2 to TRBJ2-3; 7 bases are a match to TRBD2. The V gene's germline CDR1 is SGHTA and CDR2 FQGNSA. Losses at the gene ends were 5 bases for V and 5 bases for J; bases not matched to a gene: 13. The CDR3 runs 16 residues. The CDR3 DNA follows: TGTGCCAGCAGCCAGTCGAGCGGGATGGCGGGAGATACGCAGTATTTT. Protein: CASSQSSGMAGDTQYF.

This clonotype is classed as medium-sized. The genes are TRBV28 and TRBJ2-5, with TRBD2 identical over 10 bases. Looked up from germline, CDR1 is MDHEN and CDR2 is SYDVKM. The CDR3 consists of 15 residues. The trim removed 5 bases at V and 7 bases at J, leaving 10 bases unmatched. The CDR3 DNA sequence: TGTGCCAGCAGTCAACCGGGACTAGCGTCAGGGACCCAGTACTTC. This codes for CASSQPGLASGTQYF.

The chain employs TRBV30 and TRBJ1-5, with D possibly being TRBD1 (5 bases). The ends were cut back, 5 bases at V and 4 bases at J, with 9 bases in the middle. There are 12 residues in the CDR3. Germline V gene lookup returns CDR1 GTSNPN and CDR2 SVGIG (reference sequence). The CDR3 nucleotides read TGTGCCTGGGATGGGGGAAATCAGCCCCAGCATTTT. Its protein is CAWDGGNQPQHF.

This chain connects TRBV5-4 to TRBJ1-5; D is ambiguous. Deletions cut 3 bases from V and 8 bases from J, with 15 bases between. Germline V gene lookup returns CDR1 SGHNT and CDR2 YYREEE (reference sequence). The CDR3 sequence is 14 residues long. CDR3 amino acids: CASSSVGGAEPQHF. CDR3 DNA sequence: TGTGCCAGCAGCTCGGTGGGAGGAGCGGAGCCCCAGCATTTT.